A selection of T cell receptor beta chains follows, all from one sample in a study of shared T cell receptors in the human thymus. TCRdb's table, derived via immunoSEQ multiplex PCR, lists solely in-frame clones and lacks some. The sample lists just under 550,000 clones, around 78% occurring once. The same specimen was also included in a second study, on human thymus T cells.

Sequencing was performed on thymocytes. The origin of the receptors is a boy younger than two with a congenital heart defect. Each CDR3 is given with its conserved first and last residue. The D gene is left open where the match is weak. The size of a clone is reported for some rows only, either as once, few or many, or as a class for expanded clones.

V	D	J	size	DNA	CDR3
TRBV7-2	TRBD2	TRBJ2-1	.	TGTGCCAGCAGCTCGCTGGGGAGGGCGGGAGAACGCAATGAGCAGTTCTTC	CASSSLGRAGERNEQFF
TRBV5-6	TRBD2	TRBJ2-1	.	TGTGCCAGCACCTACGGGGGGTCCCCTTACAATGAGCAGTTCTTC	CASTYGGSPYNEQFF
TRBV2	.	TRBJ1-5	.	TGTGCCAGCAGTGTGTCGGGGTTAAGTCAGCCCCAGCATTTT	CASSVSGLSQPQHF
TRBV6-6	.	TRBJ2-7	few	TGTGCCAGCAGTTACGAGGCCGAGCAGTACTTC	CASSYEAEQYF
TRBV2	TRBD1	TRBJ1-2	.	TGTGCCAGCAGTGACGGGCAGGGGGCCTATGGCTACACCTTC	CASSDGQGAYGYTF
TRBV15	TRBD2	TRBJ2-7	.	TGTGCCACCAGCAGATCGGGACTAGCGGGAGAGGCTTACGAGCAGTACTTC	CATSRSGLAGEAYEQYF
TRBV25-1	.	TRBJ2-7	.	TGTGCCAGCAGTGAGCCACTAGTAGGACACGAGCAGTACTTC	CASSEPLVGHEQYF
TRBV5-1	TRBD1	TRBJ2-2	.	TGCGCCAGCAGCGTAGGCCAATCCAGACAGGGGGCGCCTACCGGGGAGCTGTTTTTT	CASSVGQSRQGAPTGELFF
TRBV5-6	.	TRBJ2-3	.	TGTGCCAGCAGCTTAGTCTCCACTAGCACAGATACGCAGTATTTT	CASSLVSTSTDTQYF
TRBV6-5	TRBD2	TRBJ2-2	.	TGTGCCAGCAGGACTAGCGGGAGGGCCAACCGGGAGCTGTTTTTT	CASRTSGRANRELFF
TRBV5-4	.	TRBJ1-1	.	TGTGCCAGCAGCTTGTTACAGGTGCCGAACACTGAAGCTTTCTTT	CASSLLQVPNTEAFF
TRBV30	.	TRBJ2-1	.	TGTGCCTGGAGGAGCACCCGAAACCGACTGGTCCAAGATGAGGGTGAGCAGTTCTTC	CAWRSTRNRLVQDEGEQFF